The text below deals with one T cell receptor beta chain. This sample is drawn from a study of shared clonotypes between healthy human individuals. Sequencing was performed with immunoSEQ multiplex PCR; in TCRdb, only in-frame clones are kept and a portion is missing. The profile shows some 550,000 clones, almost 97% of them singletons. The CDR3 consists of 14 residues. V lost 5 bases and J 7 bases, leaving 18 bases between the germline ends. CDR1 is MDHEN, CDR2 SYDVKM, per germline. The TCR originated in a woman in her thirties in good health. Sequencing was performed on naive CD4+ T cells sorted from blood. The subset was: CD45RA+ positively selected. This chain links TRBV28 with TRBJ2-7, with D maybe TRBD2 (5 bases). The CDR3, as DNA: TGTGCCAGCAGTGCTTCGCGGGCGTTAAGGGAGCAGTACTTC. Amino acid sequence: CASSASRALREQYF.